The clone carrying this T cell receptor beta chain was counted ten times or more. Its antigen is as yet unknown. This specimen comes from a study of T-cell memory formation after mild COVID-19. The overall study: For the most part, TCR clusters were specific to one donor. Study-wide results and limits: Chiefly within CM and EM were the contracting CD4+ clones; CD8+ ones were within EMRA. For second-wave clones that peaked at day 37, SARS-CoV-2 specificity went unverified.

Constant-segment primers and 5'RACE yielded cDNA libraries for TCR alpha and TCR beta, each carrying sample barcodes and UMIs. One entry per CDR3 protein, called by TCRdb with MiXCR from the 5' RACE reads. The sample includes about 190,000 distinct CDR3 sequences, around 17% of them seen just once. The V and J ends lost 2 bases and 3 bases respectively, with 12 bases between them. CDR1 is SGHKS and CDR2 is YYEKEE in the germline V gene (reference sequence). The CDR3 is made up of 14 amino acids. The clonotype was recovered from an adult woman who had mild COVID-19 (a few samples of this study predate the infection). Cell type and time point are not known. The chain uses TRBV5-5 and TRBJ2-7; D not resolved. Material: PBMCs or a T cell subset sorted from them (not recorded which). The CDR3 DNA is TGTGCCAGCAGCTTTCGAACCCCCAACTACGAGCAGTACTTC. This encodes CASSFRTPNYEQYF.